This T cell receptor (beta chain) was identified during a study of T cell clonotyping in hematopoietic cell transplantation. Findings and limits, study-wide: After transplant, recipient diversity fell while pathologically expanded clonotypes grew through day 180.

As concerns this clone: Its antigen remains unidentified.

Recipient blood drawn about 28 days pretransplant and days 30, 100, 180 after. Sequenced by immunoSEQ multiplex PCR; TCRdb stores in-frame clones only, minus some. Among around 9,700 clones listed, under 90% were seen once. The sequences come from PBMCs, collected 180 days after allogeneic stem cell transplant. This clonotype was obtained from a male patient in his sixties or seventies who had an allogeneic stem cell transplant from an unrelated donor, so the T cells may come from the graft donor. Some clones in this sample may be carry-over from other donors' samples.

The CDR3 region has the DNA TGTGCCAGTAGTTCCGGGACAGGGTTGTACGAGCAGTACTTC. This gives the protein CASSSGTGLYEQYF. This rearrangement joins TRBV19 to TRBJ2-7; 9 bases are shared with TRBD1. The CDR3 runs to 14 residues. V was clipped by 5 bases and J by 4 bases; unmatched bases: 6. The germline V gene encodes CDR1 LNHDA and CDR2 SQIVND (reference sequence).